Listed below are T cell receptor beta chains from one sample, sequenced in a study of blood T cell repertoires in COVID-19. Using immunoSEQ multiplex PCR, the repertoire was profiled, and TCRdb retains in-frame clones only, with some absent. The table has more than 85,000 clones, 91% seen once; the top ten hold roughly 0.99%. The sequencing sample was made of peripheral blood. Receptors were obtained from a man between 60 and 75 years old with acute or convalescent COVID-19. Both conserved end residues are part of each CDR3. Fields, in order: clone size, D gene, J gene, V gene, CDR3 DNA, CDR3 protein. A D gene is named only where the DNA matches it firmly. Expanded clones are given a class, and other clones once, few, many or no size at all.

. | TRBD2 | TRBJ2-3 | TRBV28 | TGTGCCAGCCCCCCCTCTGGGACTAGCGGGAGGGCCTCTTCTTTCGCAGATACGCAGTATTTT | CASPPSGTSGRASSFADTQYF
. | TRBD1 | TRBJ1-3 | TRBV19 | TGTGCCAGTAGTCTGGGACAGGGAAACACCATATATTTT | CASSLGQGNTIYF
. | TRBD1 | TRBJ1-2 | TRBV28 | TGTGCCAGCAGTTTAATGGCAGGGGGGAAGGGCTACACCTTC | CASSLMAGGKGYTF
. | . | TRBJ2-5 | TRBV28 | TGTGCCAGCAGCAACCGCCTTCTCCGAGGGACCCAGTACTTC | CASSNRLLRGTQYF
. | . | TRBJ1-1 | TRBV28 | TGTGCCAGCAGGGGGATCAGGGTTAACATGAACACTGAAGCTTTCTTT | CASRGIRVNMNTEAFF
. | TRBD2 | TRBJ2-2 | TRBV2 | TGTGCCAGCAGTGAAGATGGCGGGAGTAACACCGGGGAGCTGTTTTTT | CASSEDGGSNTGELFF
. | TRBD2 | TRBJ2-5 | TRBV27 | TGTGCCAGCAGGCGGGGGGCGGAGACCCAGTACTTC | CASRRGAETQYF
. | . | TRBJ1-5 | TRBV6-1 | TGTGCCAGCAGTGAGGGCGGGCTGAATCAGCCCCAGCATTTT | CASSEGGLNQPQHF
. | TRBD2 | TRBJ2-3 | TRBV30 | TGTGCCTGGAGGGTCAGGGGACTAGTCACAGATACGCAGTATTTT | CAWRVRGLVTDTQYF
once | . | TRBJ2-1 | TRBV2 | TGTGCCAGCAGTTCACAGGAAAGGCAGTTCTTC | CASSSQERQFF
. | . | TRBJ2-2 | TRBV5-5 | TGTGCCAGCAGCTTACAGGGCGGATGGAACACCGGGGAGCTGTTTTTT | CASSLQGGWNTGELFF
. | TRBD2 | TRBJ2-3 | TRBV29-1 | TGCAGCGTTGGATTTGAAGCGGGAGGGGGCCCAGATACGCAGTATTTT | CSVGFEAGGGPDTQYF
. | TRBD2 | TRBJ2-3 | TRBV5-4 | TGTGCCAGCAGCTTTTTCCTTCAAGCGGACGGGGGGTATACGCAGTATTTT | CASSFFLQADGGYTQYF
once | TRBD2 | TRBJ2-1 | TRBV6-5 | TGTGCCAGCACGCAGACTAGCGGGAGGGCCCGTGAGCAGTTCTTC | CASTQTSGRAREQFF
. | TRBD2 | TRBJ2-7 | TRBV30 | TGTGCCTGGAGTACCCTAGCGGAAAACTACGAGCAGTACTTC | CAWSTLAENYEQYF
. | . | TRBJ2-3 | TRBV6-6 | TGTGCCAGCAGTTACTCGGGCCGGACAGATACGCAGTATTTT | CASSYSGRTDTQYF
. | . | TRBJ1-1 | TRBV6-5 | TGTGCCAGCAGCGGAAAGGGGTGGAGGAACACTGAAGCTTTCTTT | CASSGKGWRNTEAFF
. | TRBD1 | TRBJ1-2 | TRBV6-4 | TGTGCCAGCAGTGACTCGGGGACAGGCGCTTATAGTGGCTACACCTTC | CASSDSGTGAYSGYTF
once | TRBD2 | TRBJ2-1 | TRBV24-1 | TGTGCCACCAGTGACCGCGGACTAGCGGGATACAATGAGCAGTTCTTC | CATSDRGLAGYNEQFF
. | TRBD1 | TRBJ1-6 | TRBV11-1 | TGTGCCAGCAGCTCCGCGACAGGGGGGATTTCACCCCTCCACTTT | CASSSATGGISPLHF
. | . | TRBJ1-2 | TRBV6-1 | TGTGCCAGCAGTGAACCTCAGGGCAACCGGGGCTACACCTTC | CASSEPQGNRGYTF
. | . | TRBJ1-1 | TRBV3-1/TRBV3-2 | TGTGCCAGCAGCCAAGCAGGGGAGGGAGGGGAGACTGAAGCTTTCTTT | CASSQAGEGGETEAFF
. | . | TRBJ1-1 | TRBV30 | TGTGCCTGGAGTTCAGTAACAGGGGAAGCTTTCTTT | CAWSSVTGEAFF
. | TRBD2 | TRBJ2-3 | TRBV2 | TGTGCCAGCACCTACCTTAGCGGGAGGGATACGCAGTATTTT | CASTYLSGRDTQYF
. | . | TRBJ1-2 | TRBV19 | TGTGCCAGTAGTATAATTGACAGCACGGGTGGCTACACCTTC | CASSIIDSTGGYTF
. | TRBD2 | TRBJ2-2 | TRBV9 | TGTGCCAGCAGCGTAGGATGGGGGGCTAGCGGGAGAGGAACCGGGGAGCTGTTTTTT | CASSVGWGASGRGTGELFF
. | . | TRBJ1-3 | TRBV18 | TGTGCCAGCTCACCCACAGGGATAGGAAACACCATATATTTT | CASSPTGIGNTIYF
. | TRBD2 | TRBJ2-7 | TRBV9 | TGTGCCAGCAGCCCCCAGGCGGGAGGTGCCTACGAGCAGTACTTC | CASSPQAGGAYEQYF
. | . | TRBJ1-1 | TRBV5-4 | TGTGCCAGCAGCTTGGCTGGGATGACAGGAAAGACTGAAGCTTTCTTT | CASSLAGMTGKTEAFF
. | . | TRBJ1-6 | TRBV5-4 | TGTGCCAGCAGCTTTAAACAGGGATTAAATTCACCCCTCCACTTT | CASSFKQGLNSPLHF
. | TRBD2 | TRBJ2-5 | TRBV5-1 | TGCGCCAGCAGCCCGGGAGGTTGGGGGTTACAAGAGACCCAGTACTTC | CASSPGGWGLQETQYF
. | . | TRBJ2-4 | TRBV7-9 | TGTGCCAGCAGCTTAAGGGGGTTGGACATTCAGTACTTC | CASSLRGLDIQYF